This TCR beta chain was retrieved from a study of patients and donors after allogeneic stem cell transplantation. This CDR3 has 14 amino acids. Germline CDR1 SNHLY, CDR2 FYNNEI. The V gene end was trimmed by 4 bases and the J gene end by 12 bases; junction bases not matched to a gene: 11. MiXCR was run by TCRdb on the RT-PCR reads, yielding one entry per CDR3 protein. The table records 800,000 to 1,000,000 distinct CDR3 sequences, more than 15% of them present only once. This clonotype appeared a few times. The rearrangement links TRBV2 to TRBJ2-1; 8 bases match TRBD1. Input material: blood, either unsorted or a sorted T cell fraction (not recorded which). The sequence was obtained from a human donor who was either an allogeneic HSCT recipient or a stem cell or donor lymphocyte infusion donor (not recorded which). It is not recorded whose cells these are; they may come from a transplant donor. CDR3 sequence reads: CASSGRTGILGQFF. The CDR3 DNA sequence: TGTGCCAGCAGTGGTAGGACAGGGATATTAGGGCAGTTCTTC.